This passage covers 6 T cell receptor beta chains from one sample sequenced in a study of blood T cell repertoires in COVID-19 (dated by TCRdb to 2018 to 2020). The library was built by means of the immunoSEQ multiplex PCR assay. In TCRdb, the immuneACCESS table is reduced to in-frame sequences with V and J assigned. These tables do not hold every clone; where another copy was compared, an unresolved V gene accounts for under half, and the others remain unexplained. The sample table holds about 140,000 clones, of which around nine tenths were seen once. Roughly 10% of the sample rests with the top ten. Sequenced: peripheral blood. The receptors come from a man between 60 and 75 years old with active or convalescent COVID-19.

The V call is TRBV19, the J call TRBJ2-2; 8 nucleotides line up with TRBD1. Germline lookup yields CDR1 LNHDA and CDR2 SQIVND (reference sequence). The CDR3 totals 17 residues. J gave up 4 bases and V 10 bases, and 17 bases lay outside the gene matches. CDR3 sequence reads: CATGQGKTLKVTGELFF. For the CDR3, the DNA is TGTGCCACTGGACAGGGAAAGACCCTCAAGGTCACCGGGGAGCTGTTTTTT.

CDR3 amino acids: CASSEGGQGPNEKLFF. In DNA, the CDR3 is TGTGCCAGCAGTGAAGGTGGCCAGGGGCCTAATGAAAAACTGTTTTTT. V usage is TRBV25-1 and J usage is TRBJ1-4; D is possibly TRBD1 (6 bases). This CDR3 is built from 16 residues. Germline CDR1 and CDR2: MGHDK and SYGVNS. V lost 2 bases to trimming and J lost 3 bases, with 13 bases between them.

The V call is TRBV28, the J call TRBJ1-5, with 8 bases that match TRBD1. V dropped 11 bases and J dropped 0; count of bases not matched to a gene: 6. The CDR3 spans 14 residues. Germline V gene sequence: CDR1 MDHEN, CDR2 SYDVKM. CDR3: CAGGGQVSNQPQHF. The CDR3 nucleotides read TGTGCCGGCGGGGGACAGGTTAGCAATCAGCCCCAGCATTTT.

The rearrangement uses TRBV30 and TRBJ1-1; 9 bases are shared with TRBD1. The CDR3 is 14 residues long. V was pared by 6 bases and J by 5 bases, with 10 bases of the junction left unmatched. Germline V gene data show CDR1 as GTSNPN and CDR2 as SVGIG (reference sequence). The CDR3 DNA follows: TGTGCCTGCCACAAGGGGACAGGGCGGACTGAAGCTTTCTTT. Its translation is CACHKGTGRTEAFF.

CDR3 sequence reads: CASRAGAAGDTQYF. The CDR3 nucleotides are TGTGCCAGCAGAGCAGGGGCCGCGGGAGATACGCAGTATTTT. This chain joins TRBV2 and TRBJ2-3; a possible D gene is TRBD1 (6 bases). This CDR3 contains 14 residues. From germline, CDR1 is SNHLY and CDR2 FYNNEI. The V gene lost 6 bases and the J gene lost 5 bases, with 15 bases spanning the gap.

This CDR3 is CASSRGTEEAFF. In DNA form, the CDR3 reads TGCGCCAGCAGCCGCGGGACAGAGGAAGCTTTCTTT. V gene TRBV5-1 combines with J gene TRBJ1-1; the match to TRBD1 covers 7 bases. This CDR3 contains 12 residues. The germline V gene has CDR1 SGHRS and CDR2 YFSETQ. V shed 4 bases and J 8 bases; nucleotides not matched to a gene: 5.